This T cell receptor (beta chain) was recovered during a study of T-cell reconstitution after alpha-beta-depleted transplantation in children. Study results and caveats: At day 60, the high TCRbeta diversity found in some patients originated from recipient T cells and thymic progenitors that had survived. Approximately two months post-transplant, alpha-beta T cells reportedly originated from several hundred expanded graft clones. Newly generated T cells supplied most T-cell counts and diversity one year post-transplant.

Trimming left V 0 bases short and J 4 bases short, with 9 bases between. Germline V gene lookup returns CDR1 MGHRA and CDR2 YSYEKL. The CDR3 covers 15 residues. Preparation of the TCRbeta library involved a method that used unique molecular identifiers. TCRdb re-analysed the PCR reads in MiXCR, keeping a single row per CDR3 protein. The sample has about 830,000 distinct CDR3 sequences; 15% to 20% are singletons. With regard to this clonotype: Its antigen is undetermined.

The clonotype comes from a male patient between 10 and 17 years old who had a stem cell transplant for acute lymphoblastic leukemia, so the T cells may come from the graft donor. Sequencing used PBMCs, mostly from graft donor cells, obtained 360 days after TCRalphabeta/CD19-depleted stem cell transplant. V usage is TRBV4-1 and J usage is TRBJ2-2; a weak D match, TRBD1 (6 bases). This CDR3 is CASSQDRGPTGELFF. The CDR3 nucleotides are TGCGCCAGCAGCCAAGACAGGGGCCCCACCGGGGAGCTGTTTTTT.